The present T cell receptor beta chain was sequenced within a study of shared T cell receptors in the human thymus listed by TCRdb under 2021. Regarding the research as a whole: The study investigated the way shared, self-reactive T-cell receptor alpha chains are produced in the human thymus.

This clone appeared a few times. Which antigen it targets is not known. One base away there is no much larger clone; base qualities are not given. V is cut by 7 bases and J by 3 bases, and the space between the germline ends is 13 bases. Reading from cysteine to phenylalanine, the CDR3 counts 14 amino acids. The only DNA kept is the CDR3, 42 bases in frame from the first base. The germline V gene specifies MDHEN as CDR1 and SYDVKM as CDR2. Library prep was done by the immunoSEQ multiplex PCR assay. TCRdb's version of the immuneACCESS table is confined to in-frame rearrangements and falls short of the full clone set. An unresolved V gene accounts for under half of the shortfall where checked; the remainder is of unknown origin. Counted in this sample were around 730,000 clones; over 75% of them appeared once. In total, the top ten clones hold more than 0.008% of the sample. This same sample was also part of a study on human thymus T cells. The other study reports the following: In Finland, the donors were immunologically healthy infants who were having open corrective cardiac surgery for congenital heart defects. Thymus tissue was collected as surgical resects that were removed during corrective cardiac surgery. Usage of V and J gene segments appeared to be biased in both the thymic and the peripheral blood repertoires. Highly overlapping thymic TCR repertoires among unrelated individuals were reported in the related research. The study characterized TCR alpha and beta repertoires from eight infant thymus samples and a few related peripheral blood samples. The infant donors were 7 to 244 days old, and the cohort included five to seven males and a couple of females. After being mechanically released from the tissue, thymocytes were kept at -70 degrees C in pellets of about 10-33 million cells. Genomic DNA was extracted from frozen cell pellets with a QIAsymphony instrument. TCRB and TCRAD loci were amplified from a standardized quantity of quality-controlled genomic DNA using the immunoSEQ multiplex PCR assay. The amplicons spanned the V(D)J region and were long enough to cover the CDR3 and allow V and J genes to be identified. The amplicons were sequenced on an Illumina platform via the commercial immunoSEQ service. Primer bias and sequencing errors were corrected as previously described, and TCRAD and TCRB were defined on the basis of the IMGT database. immunoSEQ Analyzer 3.0 and VDJTools were used for repertoire analysis, which covered basic statistics, V/J segment usage, diversity estimates, rarefaction and pairwise overlap. To estimate diversity, the Chao1, ChaoE, Efron-Thisted, Shannon and inverse Simpson indices were applied, and diversity was also estimated on datasets down-sampled to the smallest sample. Repertoire overlap was determined by strict matching of CDR3 nucleotide sequence, V gene and J gene, and Jaccard-based multidimensional scaling clustering was applied. On average, approximately 860,000 unique TCRB clonotypes were obtained from thymus samples, compared with around 78,000 from blood samples.

This receptor chain uses TRBV28 and TRBJ1-5, with TRBD1 as a weak D call on 6 bases. The sequenced sample was thymocytes. This TCR was sampled from a girl under three years old with a congenital heart defect. Donor details come from another sample of the same person, matched by shared clones. The CDR3 region has the sequence CASIGGGLNQPQHF. In nucleotide form, the sequence is TGTGCCAGCATCGGGGGGGGCCTCAATCAGCCCCAGCATTTT. The CDR3, completed at both ends by the reference TRBV28 and TRBJ1-5 genes, gives the full variable domain DVKVTQSSRYLVKRTGEKVFLECVQDMDHENMFWYRQDPGLGLRLIYFSYDVKMKEKGDIPEGYSVSREKKERFSLILESASTNQTSMYLCASIGGGLNQPQHFGDGTRLSIL.